A single sample is the source of the 18 T cell receptor beta chains below, sequenced in a study of T-cell reconstitution after alpha-beta-depleted transplantation in children. Unique molecular identifiers featured in how the TCRbeta library was prepared. TCRdb re-analysed the PCR reads in MiXCR, keeping a single row per CDR3 protein. The table shows around 30,000 distinct CDR3 sequences, with approximately 6.9% occurring only once. Study conclusions and caveats: Reported findings indicate that, about two months after transplant, alpha-beta T cells came from several hundred expanded clones, which were derived from non-depleted graft cells.

No antigen has been identified for these receptors. The sequencing here drew on peripheral blood, taken 60 days after TCRalphabeta/CD19-depleted stem cell transplant. These receptors originate from a child younger than two who had a stem cell transplant for acute myeloid leukemia, so the T cells may come from the graft donor.

There are many counts of this clonotype. The rearrangement joins TRBV6-2 or TRBV6-3 to TRBJ2-7; D not resolved. Germline loops: CDR1 MNHEY, CDR2 SVGEGT. V was shortened by 1 base and J by 1 base, with 8 bases between the two germline ends. This CDR3 has 14 residues. The CDR3 DNA is TGTGCCAGCAGTTACTTCGGCAGATCCTACGAGCAGTACTTC. Translated: CASSYFGRSYEQYF.

In its sample, this clonotype was seen many times. The CDR3 spells CATTSSGSPSYEQYF. The CDR3 nucleotides read TGTGCCACCACCTCCAGCGGGAGCCCATCCTACGAGCAGTACTTC. This chain joins TRBV10-3 and TRBJ2-7, with 8 bases matching TRBD2. V shed 10 bases, J shed 1 base, and the junction held 12 bases outside the gene matches. Germline V gene sequence: CDR1 ENHRY, CDR2 SYGVKD. This CDR3 is built from 15 residues.

This clonotype has ten or more counts. The chain recombines TRBV10-3 with TRBJ2-3, with no clear D. Trimming stripped 0 bases from V and 2 bases from J, with 15 bases between. The germline V gene has CDR1 ENHRY and CDR2 SYGVKD. This CDR3 comprises 17 residues. CDR3 in amino acids: CAISESMGLVVTDTQYF. The CDR3 DNA reads as TGTGCCATCAGTGAGTCGATGGGCCTGGTTGTCACAGATACGCAGTATTTT.

At least ten counts were recorded for this clonotype. The chain carries TRBV24-1 and TRBJ2-7; 7 bases are shared with TRBD1. V shed 1 base and J 3 bases; nucleotides not matched to a gene: 11. The length of the CDR3 is 17 residues. CDR1 and CDR2 from the germline V gene are KGHDR and SFDVKD. The CDR3 sequence: CATSDFEAGTEIYEQYF. The CDR3 DNA follows: TGTGCCACCAGTGATTTCGAAGCCGGGACAGAGATCTACGAGCAGTACTTC.

This clonotype has at least ten counts. The chain couples TRBV7-9 to TRBJ1-2; unclear D gene. The CDR3 length is 15 residues. Trimming took 1 base from V and 8 from J, leaving 17 bases between them. From germline, CDR1 is SEHNR and CDR2 FQNEAQ (reference sequence). The CDR3 loop is CASSLEHVGLGGYTF. The CDR3 DNA reads as TGTGCCAGCAGCTTAGAACATGTAGGGTTAGGGGGCTACACCTTC.

The V and J genes are TRBV27 and TRBJ1-4; TRBD1 aligns across 9 bases. V shed 6 bases, J shed 6 bases, and the junction held 5 bases outside the gene matches. Germline V gene data show CDR1 as MNHEY and CDR2 as SMNVEV (reference sequence). This CDR3 has 14 amino acids. This CDR3 is CASRTGGQDEKLFF. CDR3 in DNA: TGTGCCAGCAGGACAGGGGGGCAGGATGAAAAACTGTTTTTT.

This clonotype was recorded at least ten times. The chain joins TRBV4-3 to TRBJ2-7; the match to TRBD1 covers 8 bases. V lost 0 bases and J lost 2; bases outside the gene matches: 12. CDR1 is LGHNA and CDR2 is YSLEER in the germline V gene. The CDR3 has 18 residues. The CDR3: CASSQEPLDRAGAYEQYF. The CDR3 coding sequence is TGCGCCAGCAGCCAAGAACCCCTGGACAGGGCTGGGGCCTACGAGCAGTACTTC.

This clonotype was picked up many times. V and J are TRBV27 and TRBJ2-7; D gene unclear. This CDR3 has 13 residues. CDR1 MNHEY and CDR2 SMNVEV come from the germline V gene (reference sequence). Trimming took off 0 bases at V and 7 bases at J, with 10 bases between the two ends. The DNA of the CDR3 is TGTGCCAGCAGTTTATCTCAGGAAGGTGAGCAGTACTTC. It is translated as CASSLSQEGEQYF.

Remarks on this clonotype: This may be a read error: a much more frequent sequence differs by one nucleotide. This chain uses TRBV7-9 with TRBJ2-2; the match to TRBD1 covers 9 bases. The CDR3 totals 14 residues. J was trimmed by 9 bases and V by 6 bases; bases with no gene match: 8. Germline CDR1 is SEHNR and CDR2 is FQNEAQ (reference sequence). CDR3 region: CASSPHRGPWELFF. In DNA, the CDR3 is TGTGCCAGCAGTCCTCACAGGGGGCCCTGGGAGCTGTTTTTT.

Within the sample, this clonotype is large. CDR3: CASSGEGSGRIGEQFF. CDR3 nucleotides: TGTGCCAGCAGCGGGGAAGGGAGCGGGAGAATCGGTGAGCAGTTCTTC. This chain connects TRBV3-1 to TRBJ2-1, with TRBD2 identical over 8 bases. J was trimmed by 9 bases and V by 5 bases; bases with no gene match: 15. Per the germline V gene, CDR1 is LGHDT and CDR2 is YNNKEL (reference sequence). This CDR3 has 16 amino acids.

This clonotype was observed many times. Here the CDR3 reads CASSPTSGNYNEQFF. The DNA of the CDR3 is TGCGCCAGCAGCCCGACTAGCGGGAACTACAATGAGCAGTTCTTC. The chain joins TRBV5-1 to TRBJ2-1, with TRBD2 matching over 11 bases. V was clipped by 4 bases and J by 3 bases; unmatched bases: 3. Germline V gene sequence: CDR1 SGHRS, CDR2 YFSETQ. The CDR3 is 15 residues long.

The table lists this clonotype with many counts. This chain connects TRBV2 to TRBJ2-5, with TRBD1 matching 8 bases. Germline values: CDR1 SNHLY, CDR2 FYNNEI. This CDR3 is built from 14 residues. With 2 bases clipped from V and 6 bases from J, the junction kept 5 bases outside the gene matches. The CDR3 coding sequence is TGTGCCAGCAGTGAACTAGACAGGGGAAAGACCCAGTACTTC. As protein: CASSELDRGKTQYF.

This clonotype was picked up many times. The chain employs TRBV24-1 and TRBJ2-1; 9 bases agree with TRBD1. Germline values: CDR1 KGHDR, CDR2 SFDVKD. The CDR3 totals 18 residues. V lost 3 bases and J lost 2; bases outside the gene matches: 10. CDR3 DNA: TGTGCCACCAGTGATCCGGGGACAGGGCTCATCCCCTACAATGAGCAGTTCTTC. Translating it yields CATSDPGTGLIPYNEQFF.

This clonotype was observed at least ten times. This sequence joins TRBV7-9 and TRBJ1-1, with a weak D call TRBD1 (5 bases). The CDR3 runs 13 residues. With 5 bases removed from V and 0 bases from J, the gap between germline ends came to 7 bases. The germline V gene has CDR1 SEHNR and CDR2 FQNEAQ (reference sequence). The CDR3 DNA reads as TGTGCCAGCAGCAGGGGACTGAACACTGAAGCTTTCTTT. This codes for CASSRGLNTEAFF.

Ten or more counts support this clonotype. CDR3 nucleotide sequence: TGTGCCAGCAGCCAAGAGACGGGGGCGGGCTACACCTTC. Its translation is CASSQETGAGYTF. The rearrangement uses TRBV14 and TRBJ1-2; perhaps TRBD1 as D (6 bases). The CDR3 spans 13 residues. CDR1 SGHDN and CDR2 FVKESK come from the germline V gene. Between the trimmed V and J ends, which lost 0 bases and 8 bases, there was a span of 10 bases.

This clonotype was detected many times. The chain combines TRBV24-1 with TRBJ2-7; TRBD1 aligns across 8 bases. CDR3 size: 15 residues. Germline V gene data show CDR1 as KGHDR and CDR2 as SFDVKD. V was pared by 2 bases and J by 4 bases, with 6 bases of the junction left unmatched. CDR3 nucleotides: TGTGCCACCAGTGATTGGACAGGGTTGAGATACGAGCAGTACTTC. Protein product: CATSDWTGLRYEQYF.

This clonotype has at least ten counts. The chain is built from TRBV29-1 and TRBJ2-1; a weak D match, TRBD2 (5 bases). Germline CDR1 reads SQVTM; CDR2 reads ANQGSEA. The CDR3 spans 13 residues. The V end lost 3 bases, the J end lost 3 bases, and 9 bases lay between the germline ends. This CDR3 is CSVDSGFYNEQFF. As DNA, the CDR3 is TGCAGCGTTGACAGCGGCTTCTACAATGAGCAGTTCTTC.

This clonotype was detected many times. V gene TRBV12-3 or TRBV12-4 combines with J gene TRBJ2-7; 10 bases fit TRBD2. The CDR3 length is 15 residues. The junction had 3 bases not matched to a gene; V was cut back by 2 bases and J by 2 bases. CDR3 in amino acids: CASSLQTSGTYEQYF. The DNA of the CDR3 is TGTGCCAGCAGTTTACAAACTAGCGGGACCTACGAGCAGTACTTC.